These T cell receptor beta chains were read from a single sample in a study of cytomegalovirus exposure and HLA in healthy donors. The table came from immunoSEQ multiplex PCR; TCRdb's copy has only in-frame clones and leaves some out. The table lists 95,000 to 150,000 clones, under 20% of them singletons, with 2.9% in the top ten. Source material: PBMCs. Every receptor here comes from a female donor in good health and CMV-seropositive. The CDR3 runs from the conserved cysteine through the conserved F or W. D genes are given only for firm matches. The size of a clone is reported for some rows only, either as once, few or many, or as a class for expanded clones.

D gene: .; J gene: TRBJ2-1; CDR3 length: 15; V gene: TRBV6-4; clone size: few; CDR3 protein: CASSETRLSYNEQFF; CDR3 DNA: TGTGCCAGCAGTGAAACTAGACTATCCTACAATGAGCAGTTCTTC
D gene: TRBD1; J gene: TRBJ2-3; CDR3 length: 15; V gene: TRBV5-1; clone size: .; CDR3 protein: CASSLAGQGPDTQYF; CDR3 DNA: TGCGCCAGCAGCTTGGCGGGACAGGGCCCAGATACGCAGTATTTT
D gene: .; J gene: TRBJ2-1; CDR3 length: 11; V gene: TRBV20-1; clone size: few; CDR3 protein: CSASWGHEQFF; CDR3 DNA: TGCAGTGCTAGTTGGGGGCATGAGCAGTTCTTC
D gene: .; J gene: TRBJ1-5; CDR3 length: 14; V gene: TRBV9; clone size: few; CDR3 protein: CASSRGESNQPQHF; CDR3 DNA: TGTGCCAGCTCACGGGGTGAGAGCAATCAGCCCCAGCATTTT
D gene: TRBD1; J gene: TRBJ2-7; CDR3 length: 16; V gene: TRBV6-6; clone size: few; CDR3 protein: CASSYSGTGGSLEQYF; CDR3 DNA: TGTGCCAGCAGTTACTCGGGGACAGGGGGCTCCCTCGAGCAATACTTC
D gene: .; J gene: TRBJ2-5; CDR3 length: 12; V gene: TRBV29-1; clone size: few; CDR3 protein: CSGVEAQETQYF; CDR3 DNA: TGCAGCGGGGTTGAGGCCCAAGAGACCCAGTACTTC
D gene: TRBD1; J gene: TRBJ1-6; CDR3 length: 15; V gene: TRBV9; clone size: .; CDR3 protein: CASSVTGTGESPLHF; CDR3 DNA: TGTGCCAGCAGCGTGACCGGGACAGGGGAATCACCCCTCCACTTT
D gene: .; J gene: TRBJ1-2; CDR3 length: 14; V gene: TRBV5-1; clone size: few; CDR3 protein: CASSLEGLAYGYTF; CDR3 DNA: TGCGCCAGCAGCTTGGAGGGACTCGCCTATGGCTACACCTTC
D gene: TRBD1; J gene: TRBJ1-1; CDR3 length: 14; V gene: TRBV6-5; clone size: few; CDR3 protein: CATSLRDRDTEAFF; CDR3 DNA: TGTGCCACCTCCCTCCGGGACAGGGACACTGAAGCTTTCTTT
D gene: .; J gene: TRBJ1-1; CDR3 length: 11; V gene: TRBV2; clone size: .; CDR3 protein: CASSDGSKAFF; CDR3 DNA: TGTGCCAGCAGCGACGGGTCAAAAGCTTTCTTT
D gene: .; J gene: TRBJ2-1; CDR3 length: 13; V gene: TRBV6-5; clone size: few; CDR3 protein: CASSYSAGFEQFF; CDR3 DNA: TGTGCCAGCAGTTACTCGGCCGGGTTCGAGCAGTTCTTC
D gene: TRBD2; J gene: TRBJ2-1; CDR3 length: 15; V gene: TRBV6-6; clone size: few; CDR3 protein: CASSYYGRAGNEQFF; CDR3 DNA: TGTGCCAGCAGTTACTACGGGAGGGCGGGCAATGAGCAGTTCTTC
D gene: TRBD1; J gene: TRBJ1-1; CDR3 length: 15; V gene: TRBV9; clone size: .; CDR3 protein: CASSVEDRANTEAFF; CDR3 DNA: TGTGCCAGCAGCGTAGAGGACAGGGCGAACACTGAAGCTTTCTTT
D gene: TRBD2; J gene: TRBJ2-1; CDR3 length: 16; V gene: TRBV19; clone size: .; CDR3 protein: CASSITGRDRYNEQFF; CDR3 DNA: TGTGCCAGTAGTATCACCGGGAGGGACCGCTACAATGAGCAGTTCTTC
D gene: .; J gene: TRBJ1-6; CDR3 length: 15; V gene: TRBV7-2; clone size: .; CDR3 protein: CASSLGSGNNSPLHF; CDR3 DNA: TGTGCCAGCAGCTTAGGGTCAGGGAATAATTCACCCCTCCACTTT
D gene: TRBD2; J gene: TRBJ2-7; CDR3 length: 17; V gene: TRBV7-2; clone size: .; CDR3 protein: CASSRPGGQAQSYEQYF; CDR3 DNA: TGTGCCAGCAGCCGCCCGGGGGGGCAGGCGCAATCCTACGAGCAGTACTTC
D gene: TRBD1; J gene: TRBJ2-1; CDR3 length: 16; V gene: TRBV10-3; clone size: once; CDR3 protein: CAIAGDKDRAYNEQFF; CDR3 DNA: TGTGCCATCGCCGGGGACAAGGACAGGGCCTACAATGAGCAGTTCTTC
D gene: TRBD1; J gene: TRBJ1-1; CDR3 length: 15; V gene: TRBV7-9; clone size: few; CDR3 protein: CASRPTGGGGTEAFF; CDR3 DNA: TGTGCCAGCAGACCCACAGGGGGCGGGGGCACTGAAGCTTTCTTT
D gene: .; J gene: TRBJ2-7; CDR3 length: 14; V gene: TRBV2; clone size: .; CDR3 protein: CASSDSAGTREQYF; CDR3 DNA: TGTGCCAGCAGTGATTCGGCGGGGACGAGGGAGCAGTACTTC
D gene: TRBD2; J gene: TRBJ2-2; CDR3 length: 15; V gene: TRBV6-6; clone size: few; CDR3 protein: CASQRDLANTGELFF; CDR3 DNA: TGTGCCAGCCAGCGGGACCTCGCGAACACCGGGGAGCTGTTTTTT
D gene: .; J gene: TRBJ1-1; CDR3 length: 13; V gene: TRBV4-3; clone size: .; CDR3 protein: CASSQSPRAEAFF; CDR3 DNA: TGCGCCAGCAGCCAATCCCCGCGGGCTGAAGCTTTCTTT
D gene: TRBD1; J gene: TRBJ1-5; CDR3 length: 16; V gene: TRBV28; clone size: few; CDR3 protein: CASSSRGQGSNQPQHF; CDR3 DNA: TGTGCCAGCAGTTCCAGGGGGCAGGGAAGCAATCAGCCCCAGCATTTT
D gene: .; J gene: TRBJ2-7; CDR3 length: 12; V gene: TRBV5-1; clone size: .; CDR3 protein: CASSFSDYEQYF; CDR3 DNA: TGCGCCAGCAGCTTCTCAGACTACGAGCAGTACTTC
D gene: TRBD2; J gene: TRBJ2-1; CDR3 length: 15; V gene: TRBV5-1; clone size: .; CDR3 protein: CASSRGTSGYNEQFF; CDR3 DNA: TGCGCCAGCAGCCGTGGGACTAGCGGCTACAATGAGCAGTTCTTC
D gene: .; J gene: TRBJ1-2; CDR3 length: 15; V gene: TRBV10-3; clone size: .; CDR3 protein: CAISEEGPLVYGYTF; CDR3 DNA: TGTGCCATCAGTGAGGAGGGTCCACTGGTCTATGGCTACACCTTC
D gene: .; J gene: TRBJ1-4; CDR3 length: 15; V gene: TRBV11-2; clone size: few; CDR3 protein: CASSWAHRSNEKLFF; CDR3 DNA: TGTGCCAGCAGCTGGGCACATCGGTCTAATGAAAAACTGTTTTTT
D gene: .; J gene: TRBJ2-1; CDR3 length: 13; V gene: TRBV5-8; clone size: few; CDR3 protein: CASSLLVEDEQFF; CDR3 DNA: TGTGCCAGCAGCTTGTTGGTGGAGGATGAGCAGTTCTTC